The clone carrying this T cell receptor beta chain is medium-sized. What it binds is unknown. This sample stems from a study of PD-L1 blockade in urothelial cancer. About the research overall: Analysis of blood occurred 3 weeks (second dose) and 6 weeks after treatment start. There were a median of roughly 140,000 T cells in blood samples. Study findings and constraints: Tumor-linked clones in blood grew more by 3 weeks in durable-benefit patients.

Each PCR reaction had synthetic TCR analog templates spiked into it. Produced via immunoSEQ multiplex PCR; TCRdb's table is partial and in-frame only. The sample holds some 28,000 clones; around 80% are singletons and the top ten take roughly 2.1%. The germline gives CDR1 SGHKS, CDR2 YYEKEE (reference sequence). The CDR3 loop spans 15 amino acids. Trimming removed 2 bases from V and 2 bases from J, with 13 bases in between. The chain recombines TRBV5-5 with TRBJ1-1; possibly TRBD1 for D (5 bases). The starting material was PBMCs, obtained around atezolizumab (anti-PD-L1) treatment. This clonotype was obtained from a man aged 50 to 60 with urothelial cancer. In nucleotides, the CDR3 is TGTGCCAGCAGCTTTGACCCCGGGGGAAACACTGAAGCTTTCTTT. It is translated as CASSFDPGGNTEAFF.